This T cell receptor (beta chain) was captured in a study of Graves' ophthalmopathy and Graves' hyperthyroidism. Regarding the study as a whole: The model predicted ophthalmopathy progression with more than 70% sensitivity and around 72% specificity. Most expanded thyroid clonotypes above 0.001 frequency also appeared in blood.

J was trimmed by 1 base and V by 4 bases; bases with no gene match: 8. This CDR3 comprises 16 residues. As for this clonotype: The antigen remains unidentified.

TCR beta CDR3 amplification used RNA transcripts. The workflow started with a first-round RT-PCR run with HTBI primers and then moved on to a second-round multiplex PCR. TCRdb re-called the multiplex PCR reads with MiXCR, one entry per CDR3 protein. This table has 200,000 to 250,000 distinct CDR3 sequences, around 50% appearing once. The TCR sequence derives from an adult man with Graves' ophthalmopathy. The V call is TRBV12-3 or TRBV12-4, the J call TRBJ1-2, with 8 nucleotides matching TRBD1. Material: peripheral blood. For the CDR3, the DNA is TGTGCCAGCAGTTCACAGGGGGTCCGGATTAACTATGGCTACACCTTC. Translated, it gives CASSSQGVRINYGYTF.